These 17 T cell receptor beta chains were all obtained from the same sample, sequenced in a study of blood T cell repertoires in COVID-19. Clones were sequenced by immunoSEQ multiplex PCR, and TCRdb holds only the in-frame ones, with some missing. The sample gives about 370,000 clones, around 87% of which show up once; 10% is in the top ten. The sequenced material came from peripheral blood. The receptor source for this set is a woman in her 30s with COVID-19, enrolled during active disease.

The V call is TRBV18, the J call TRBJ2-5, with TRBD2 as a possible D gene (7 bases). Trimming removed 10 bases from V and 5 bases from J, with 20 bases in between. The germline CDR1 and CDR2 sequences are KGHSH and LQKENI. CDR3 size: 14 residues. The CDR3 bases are TGTGCCACCCCCCCCGGGGGGCGCCCCGAGACCCAGTACTTC. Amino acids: CATPPGGRPETQYF. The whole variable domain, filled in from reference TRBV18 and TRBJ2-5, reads NAGVMQNPRHLVRRRGQEARLRCSPMKGHSHVYWYRQLPEEGLKFMVYLQKENIIDESGMPKERFSAEFPKEGPSILRIQQVVRGDSAAYFCATPPGGRPETQYFGPGTRLLVL.

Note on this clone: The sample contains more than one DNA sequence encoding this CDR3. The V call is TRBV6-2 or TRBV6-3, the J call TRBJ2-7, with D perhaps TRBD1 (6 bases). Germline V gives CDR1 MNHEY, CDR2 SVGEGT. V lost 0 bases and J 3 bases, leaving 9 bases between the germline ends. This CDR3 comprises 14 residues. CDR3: CASSYSGQNYEQYF. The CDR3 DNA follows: TGTGCCAGCAGTTACTCAGGACAGAACTACGAGCAGTACTTC.

CDR3 residues: CASSQETSGRSNEQFF. DNA of the CDR3: TGTGCCAGCAGCCAAGAGACTAGCGGGAGAAGTAATGAGCAGTTCTTC. This chain links TRBV4-2 with TRBJ2-1; TRBD2 matches at 12 bases. The CDR3 is made up of 16 amino acids. Germline V lookup: CDR1 LGHNA, CDR2 YNFKEQ. With V trimmed by 0 bases and J by 7 bases, 4 bases remained unmatched.

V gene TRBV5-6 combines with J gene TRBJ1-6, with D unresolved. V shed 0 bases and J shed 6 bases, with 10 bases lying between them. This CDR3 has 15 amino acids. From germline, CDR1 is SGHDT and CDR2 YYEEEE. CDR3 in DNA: TGTGCCAGCAGCTTGGCCGGCGGTGGTAATTCACCCCTCCACTTT. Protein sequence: CASSLAGGGNSPLHF.

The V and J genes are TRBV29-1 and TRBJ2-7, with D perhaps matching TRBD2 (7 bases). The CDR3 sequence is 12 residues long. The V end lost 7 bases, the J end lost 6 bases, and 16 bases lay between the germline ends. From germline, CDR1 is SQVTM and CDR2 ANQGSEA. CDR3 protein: CSAQGGAGEQYF. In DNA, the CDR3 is TGCAGCGCACAGGGAGGGGCGGGCGAGCAGTACTTC.

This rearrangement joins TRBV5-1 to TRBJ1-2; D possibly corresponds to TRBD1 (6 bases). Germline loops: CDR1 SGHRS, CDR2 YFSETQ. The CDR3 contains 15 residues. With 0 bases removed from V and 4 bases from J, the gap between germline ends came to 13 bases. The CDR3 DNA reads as TGCGCCAGCAGCTTGGGGGGGACAACCCTCTATGGCTACACCTTC. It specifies CASSLGGTTLYGYTF.

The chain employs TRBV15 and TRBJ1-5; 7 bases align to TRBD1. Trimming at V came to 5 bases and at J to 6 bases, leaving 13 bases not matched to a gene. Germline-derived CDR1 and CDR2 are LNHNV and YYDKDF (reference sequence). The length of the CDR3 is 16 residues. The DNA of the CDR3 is TGTGCCACCAGCGCCCGACAGGGAGCCCCAAGTCAGCCCCAGCATTTT. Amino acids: CATSARQGAPSQPQHF. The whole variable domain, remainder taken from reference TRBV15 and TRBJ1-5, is DAMVIQNPRYQVTQFGKPVTLSCSQTLNHNVMYWYQQKSSQAPKLLFHYYDKDFNNEADTPDNFQSRRPNTSFCFLDIRSPGLGDTAMYLCATSARQGAPSQPQHFGDGTRLSIL.

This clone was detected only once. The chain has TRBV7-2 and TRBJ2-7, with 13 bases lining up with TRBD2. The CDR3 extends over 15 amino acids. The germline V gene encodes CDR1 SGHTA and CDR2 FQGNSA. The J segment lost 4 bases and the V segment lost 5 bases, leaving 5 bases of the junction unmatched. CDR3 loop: CASSAGLAGQYEQYF. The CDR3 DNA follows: TGTGCCAGCAGCGCGGGACTAGCGGGACAATACGAGCAGTACTTC.

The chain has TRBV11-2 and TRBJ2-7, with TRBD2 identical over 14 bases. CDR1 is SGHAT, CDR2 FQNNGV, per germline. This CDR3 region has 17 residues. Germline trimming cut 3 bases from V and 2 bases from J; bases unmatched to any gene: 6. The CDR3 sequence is CASSLVTSGRATYEQYF. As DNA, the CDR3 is TGTGCCAGCAGCTTGGTGACTAGCGGGAGGGCGACCTACGAGCAGTACTTC.

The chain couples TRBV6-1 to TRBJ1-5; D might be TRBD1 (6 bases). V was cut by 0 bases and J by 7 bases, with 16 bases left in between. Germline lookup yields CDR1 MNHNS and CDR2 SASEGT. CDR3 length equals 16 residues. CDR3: CASSEALAGVGQPQHF. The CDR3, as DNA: TGTGCCAGCAGTGAAGCTCTCGCAGGGGTCGGGCAGCCCCAGCATTTT.

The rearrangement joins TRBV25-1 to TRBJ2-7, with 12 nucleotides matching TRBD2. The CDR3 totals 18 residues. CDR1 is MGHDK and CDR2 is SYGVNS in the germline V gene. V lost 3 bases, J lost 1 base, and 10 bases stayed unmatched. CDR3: CASSDSTSGGVRSYEQYF. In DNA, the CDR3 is TGTGCCAGCAGTGACTCGACTAGCGGGGGAGTTAGGTCCTACGAGCAGTACTTC.

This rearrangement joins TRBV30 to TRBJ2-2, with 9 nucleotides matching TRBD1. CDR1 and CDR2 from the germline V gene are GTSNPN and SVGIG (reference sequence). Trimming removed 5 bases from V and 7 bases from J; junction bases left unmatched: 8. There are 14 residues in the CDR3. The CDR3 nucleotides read TGTGCCTGGCGGAACAGGGGGCGACACGGGGAGCTGTTTTTT. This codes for CAWRNRGRHGELFF.

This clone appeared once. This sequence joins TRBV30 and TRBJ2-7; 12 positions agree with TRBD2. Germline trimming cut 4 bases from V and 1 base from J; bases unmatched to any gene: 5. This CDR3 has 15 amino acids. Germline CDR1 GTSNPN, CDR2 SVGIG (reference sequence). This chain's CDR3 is CAWNSLAGGSYEQYF. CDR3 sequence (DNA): TGTGCCTGGAATTCGCTAGCGGGAGGGTCCTACGAGCAGTACTTC.

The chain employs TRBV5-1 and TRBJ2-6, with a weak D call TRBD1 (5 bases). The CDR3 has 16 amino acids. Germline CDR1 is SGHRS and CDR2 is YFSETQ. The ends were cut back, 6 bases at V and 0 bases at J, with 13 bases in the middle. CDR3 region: CASNEVRGSGANVLTF. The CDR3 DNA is TGCGCCAGCAACGAGGTTAGGGGCTCTGGGGCCAACGTCCTGACTTTC.

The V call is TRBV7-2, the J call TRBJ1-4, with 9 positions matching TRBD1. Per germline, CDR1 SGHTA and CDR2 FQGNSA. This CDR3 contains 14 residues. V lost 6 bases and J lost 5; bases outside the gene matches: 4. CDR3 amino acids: CASRSGTGNEKLFF. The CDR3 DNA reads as TGTGCCAGCAGGTCCGGGACAGGGAATGAAAAACTGTTTTTT.

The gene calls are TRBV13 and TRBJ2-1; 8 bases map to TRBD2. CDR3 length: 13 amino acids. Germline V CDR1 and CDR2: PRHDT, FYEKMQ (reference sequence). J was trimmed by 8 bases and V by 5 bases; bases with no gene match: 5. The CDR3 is CASSPAGVDEQFF. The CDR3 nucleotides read TGTGCCAGCAGCCCAGCGGGAGTTGATGAGCAGTTCTTC. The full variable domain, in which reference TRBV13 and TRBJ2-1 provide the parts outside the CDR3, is AAGVIQSPRHLIKEKRETATLKCYPIPRHDTVYWYQQGPGQDPQFLISFYEKMQSDKGSIPDRFSAQQFSDYHSELNMSSLELGDSALYFCASSPAGVDEQFFGPGTRLTVL.

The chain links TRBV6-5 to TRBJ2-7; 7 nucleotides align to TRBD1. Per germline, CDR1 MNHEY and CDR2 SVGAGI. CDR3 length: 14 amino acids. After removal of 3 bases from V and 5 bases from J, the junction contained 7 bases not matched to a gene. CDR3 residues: CASSYDRVINEQYF. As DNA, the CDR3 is TGTGCCAGCAGTTATGACAGGGTAATCAACGAGCAGTACTTC.